This entry lists 21 T cell receptor beta chains sequenced from one sample in a study of cytomegalovirus exposure and HLA in healthy donors. The study ran its PCR with 60 Vbeta and 13 Jbeta primers. Profiled with immunoSEQ multiplex PCR; TCRdb holds only in-frame clones, not every one. The sample has roughly 220,000 clones, under 85% seen once; the top ten hold around 1.7%. The sample comprised PBMCs. All receptors come from a man in his fifties in good health and CMV-seronegative.

The gene calls are TRBV7-8 and TRBJ1-2; D unclear. Germline V gives CDR1 SGHVS, CDR2 FQNEAQ. This CDR3 contains 13 residues. V lost 5 bases to trimming and J lost 4 bases, with 11 bases between them. CDR3 region: CASSPLVGYGYTF. In DNA, the CDR3 is TGTGCCAGCAGCCCCCTGGTCGGCTATGGCTACACCTTC.

The chain carries TRBV7-9 and TRBJ2-7, with TRBD2 matching over 8 bases. This CDR3 contains 14 residues. Per germline, CDR1 SEHNR and CDR2 FQNEAQ (reference sequence). Unmatched junction bases numbered 10, after V lost 3 bases and J lost 9 bases. Written as DNA, the CDR3 is TGTGCCAGCAGCTTCTCCGCGGGAGGTGACGGGCAGTACTTC. It specifies CASSFSAGGDGQYF.

The chain combines TRBV28 with TRBJ2-7; 7 bases align to TRBD1. The trim removed 6 bases at V and 0 bases at J, leaving 14 bases unmatched. Germline CDR1 reads MDHEN; CDR2 reads SYDVKM. There are 17 residues in the CDR3. CDR3 protein: CASRKELLRQGSYEQYF. DNA of the CDR3: TGTGCCAGCAGGAAGGAGCTGCTTAGACAGGGCTCCTACGAGCAGTACTTC.

The CDR3 region is CASSYTGLAEPSSTDTQYF. As DNA, the CDR3 is TGTGCCAGCAGCTACACGGGACTAGCGGAGCCGTCTAGCACAGATACGCAGTATTTT. The chain uses TRBV5-6 and TRBJ2-3; 11 bases align to TRBD2. Looked up from germline, CDR1 is SGHDT and CDR2 is YYEEEE. V was clipped by 3 bases and J by 0 bases; unmatched bases: 12. CDR3 length: 19 amino acids.

The V and J genes are TRBV7-2 and TRBJ2-7, with 14 bases lining up with TRBD2. CDR1 and CDR2 (germline): SGHTA, FQGNSA. The trim removed 1 base at V and 4 bases at J, leaving 3 bases unmatched. CDR3 length equals 16 residues. The CDR3 protein is CASSLEGTSGSYEQYF. DNA for the CDR3: TGTGCCAGCAGCTTAGAAGGGACTAGCGGGAGTTACGAGCAGTACTTC.

V usage is TRBV7-3 and J usage is TRBJ1-2, with D maybe TRBD1 (6 bases). Trimming left V 1 base short and J 7 bases short, with 10 bases between. CDR1 is SGHTA and CDR2 is FQGTGA in the germline V gene. CDR3 length: 13 amino acids. The CDR3 protein is CASSLNGGLGYTF. The CDR3 coding sequence is TGTGCCAGCAGCTTAAACGGGGGGCTTGGCTACACCTTC. Drawing the rest from reference TRBV7-3 and TRBJ1-2, the complete variable domain is GAGVSQTPSNKVTEKGKYVELRCDPISGHTALYWYRQSLGQGPEFLIYFQGTGAADDSGLPNDRFFAVRPEGSVSTLKIQRTERGDSAVYLCASSLNGGLGYTFGSGTRLTVV.

The rearrangement joins TRBV20-1 to TRBJ1-1; TRBD1 might be the D (5 bases). Germline values: CDR1 DFQATT, CDR2 SNEGSKA (reference sequence). V lost 6 bases, J lost 7 bases, and 9 bases lay in between. This CDR3 comprises 10 residues. The DNA for the CDR3 is TGCAGTGCCCGGGGGTATGAAGCTTTCTTT. This codes for CSARGYEAFF.

The chain has TRBV4-1 and TRBJ1-2; TRBD1 might be the D (5 bases). V lost 1 base and J 3 bases, leaving 12 bases between the germline ends. Looked up from germline, CDR1 is MGHRA and CDR2 is YSYEKL. The CDR3 has 15 amino acids. CDR3 in DNA: TGCGCCAGCAGCCAAGGACCGGGGGAGGACTATGGCTACACCTTC. Protein: CASSQGPGEDYGYTF.

CDR3 DNA sequence: TGTGCCAGCCGCCCAGAAGACAGGTACGACGGGGGCTACACCTTC. This sequence encodes CASRPEDRYDGGYTF. The genes are TRBV11-2 and TRBJ1-2; a possible D gene is TRBD1 (6 bases). The CDR3 runs 15 residues. The germline V and J ends were trimmed by 8 bases and 8 bases, with 24 bases remaining between them. CDR1 and CDR2 (germline): SGHAT, FQNNGV.

This clone turned up a few times. The junction departs from the called germline gene at one end, perhaps through a read error. This chain uses TRBV7-9 with TRBJ2-3; perhaps TRBD1 as D (5 bases). CDR1 SEHNR and CDR2 FQNEAQ come from the germline V gene (reference sequence). The CDR3 covers 15 residues. CDR3 bases: TGTTCCAGCAGCTTTTCCACAGGACGAGGAGATACGCAGTATTTT. This translates into CSSSFSTGRGDTQYF. Looking up the rest from reference TRBV7-9 and TRBJ2-3 gives the full variable domain: DTGVSQNPRHKITKRGQNVTFRCDPISEHNRLYWYRQTLGQGPEFLTYFQNEAQLEKSRLLSDRFSAERPKGSFSTLEIQRTEQGDSAMYLCSSSFSTGRGDTQYFGPGTRLTVL.

CDR3 sequence (DNA): TGTGCCAGCAGTGGGTTAGCGGGAGGGCGGGAGCAGTTCTTC. This translates into CASSGLAGGREQFF. The chain carries TRBV6-1 and TRBJ2-1; 11 nucleotides match TRBD2. The CDR3 runs 14 residues. The V and J ends lost 4 bases and 10 bases, in that order; junction bases with no gene match: 6. Germline V gives CDR1 MNHNS, CDR2 SASEGT.

The V gene is TRBV19, the J gene TRBJ2-1, with D possibly TRBD2 on 5 matching bases. This CDR3 region has 13 residues. The germline V gene encodes CDR1 LNHDA and CDR2 SQIVND (reference sequence). Trimming took off 10 bases at V and 6 bases at J, with 16 bases between the two ends. The CDR3 coding sequence is TGTGCCACTACCCAACTAGTAAGCAATGAGCAGTTCTTC. This codes for CATTQLVSNEQFF.

The V and J genes are TRBV18 and TRBJ2-5; the match to TRBD2 covers 7 bases. Germline V gene lookup returns CDR1 KGHSH and CDR2 LQKENI. With V trimmed by 6 bases and J by 4 bases, 8 bases remained unmatched. The CDR3 totals 14 residues. CDR3 region: CASSKAGLGETQYF. The CDR3 DNA follows: TGTGCCAGCTCTAAAGCGGGACTGGGAGAGACCCAGTACTTC.

The chain combines TRBV6-6 with TRBJ2-3; 9 bases are shared with TRBD2. The CDR3 spans 16 residues. The ends lost 2 bases at V and 4 bases at J; junction bases unmatched: 7. Germline values: CDR1 MNHNY, CDR2 SVGAGI (reference sequence). CDR3 DNA: TGTGCCAGCAGTTACCCGTTAGCGGGAGAGTCAGATACGCAGTATTTT. Protein product: CASSYPLAGESDTQYF.

This clone was counted a few times. This chain joins TRBV5-1 and TRBJ1-1; TRBD1 matches 7 bases. Germline V gene sequence: CDR1 SGHRS, CDR2 YFSETQ. CDR3 size: 15 residues. Trimming cost V 4 bases and J 1 base; bases outside gene matches: 7. DNA for the CDR3: TGCGCCAGCAGCCAGACAGGGTGGGGGAACACTGAAGCTTTCTTT. Its protein is CASSQTGWGNTEAFF.

V usage is TRBV5-6 and J usage is TRBJ1-6, with D hard to call. This CDR3 has 18 amino acids. Germline CDR1 is SGHDT and CDR2 is YYEEEE. Between the trimmed V and J ends, which lost 1 base and 6 bases, there was a span of 20 bases. The CDR3 sequence: CASSLRGELRAFNSPLHF. As DNA, the CDR3 is TGTGCCAGCAGCTTGCGCGGGGAGCTCCGTGCCTTTAATTCACCCCTCCACTTT. Full variable domain (outside the CDR3, taken from reference TRBV5-6 and TRBJ1-6): DAGVTQSPTHLIKTRGQQVTLRCSPKSGHDTVSWYQQALGQGPQFIFQYYEEEERQRGNFPDRFSGHQFPNYSSELNVNALLLGDSALYLCASSLRGELRAFNSPLHFGNGTRLTVT.

V usage is TRBV19 and J usage is TRBJ1-3; a possible D gene is TRBD1 (6 bases). The V gene's germline CDR1 is LNHDA and CDR2 SQIVND (reference sequence). V was clipped by 6 bases and J by 2 bases, with 14 bases between them. There are 15 residues in the CDR3. The CDR3 nucleotides are TGTGCCAGTAGCCCACAGGGCTCCACTGGAAACACCATATATTTT. Residues: CASSPQGSTGNTIYF.

The genes are TRBV7-3 and TRBJ2-1, with 14 bases lining up with TRBD2. This CDR3 region has 18 residues. V gave up 5 bases and J gave up 7 bases; unmatched junction bases: 13. CDR1 SGHTA and CDR2 FQGTGA come from the germline V gene. CDR3 sequence (DNA): TGTGCCAGCAGCGCAACATCGCTGGGACTAGCGGGGGTTAATGAGCAGTTCTTC. Its protein product is CASSATSLGLAGVNEQFF.

CDR3 sequence reads: CASSSSRGSSGNTIYF. CDR3 coding DNA: TGTGCCAGCAGTTCCTCCAGGGGGAGCTCTGGAAACACCATATATTTT. V and J are TRBV6-6 and TRBJ1-3; the match to TRBD1 covers 7 bases. CDR1 MNHNY and CDR2 SVGAGI come from the germline V gene (reference sequence). Trimming took 4 bases from V and 0 from J; bases not matched to a gene: 6. The CDR3 has 16 amino acids.

The chain recombines TRBV5-1 with TRBJ1-5, with 7 bases that match TRBD1. The CDR3 totals 14 residues. Per germline, CDR1 SGHRS and CDR2 YFSETQ. V lost 0 bases, J lost 9 bases, and 6 bases stayed unmatched. The CDR3 here is CASSLGQGEWPQHF. DNA of the CDR3: TGCGCCAGCAGCTTGGGACAGGGAGAATGGCCCCAGCATTTT.

V and J are TRBV7-9 and TRBJ2-3, with D tentatively TRBD1 (6 bases). Germline-derived CDR1 and CDR2 are SEHNR and FQNEAQ (reference sequence). V was clipped by 5 bases and J by 0 bases, with 12 bases between them. CDR3 length: 15 residues. CDR3 nucleotides: TGTGCCAGCAGCCCGAGGACAGAGAGCACAGATACGCAGTATTTT. It encodes CASSPRTESTDTQYF.